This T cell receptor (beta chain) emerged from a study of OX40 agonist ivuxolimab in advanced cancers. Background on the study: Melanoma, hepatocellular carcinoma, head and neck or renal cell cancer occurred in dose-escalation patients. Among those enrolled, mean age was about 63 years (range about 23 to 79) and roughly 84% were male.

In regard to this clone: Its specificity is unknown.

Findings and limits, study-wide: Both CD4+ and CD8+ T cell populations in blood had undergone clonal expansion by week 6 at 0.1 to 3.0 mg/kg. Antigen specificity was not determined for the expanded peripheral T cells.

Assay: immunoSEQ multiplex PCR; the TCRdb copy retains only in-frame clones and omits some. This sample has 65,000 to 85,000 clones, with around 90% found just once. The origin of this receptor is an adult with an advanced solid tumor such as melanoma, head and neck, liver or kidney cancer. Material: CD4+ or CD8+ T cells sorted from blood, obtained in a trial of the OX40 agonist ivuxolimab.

DNA for the CDR3: TGCGCCAGCAGCCAAGATCCCAGGGGAGGAACTGAAGCTTTCTTT. This gives the protein CASSQDPRGGTEAFF. The rearrangement joins TRBV4-3 to TRBJ1-1; a weak D match, TRBD1 (6 bases). CDR1 is LGHNA, CDR2 YSLEER, per germline. V was shortened by 0 bases and J by 5 bases, with 13 bases between the two germline ends. The CDR3 has 15 residues.